This T cell receptor beta chain was profiled in a study of OX40 agonist ivuxolimab in advanced cancers. Study context: With ivuxolimab, an agonistic anti-OX40 (CD134) antibody, patients were treated.

V gave up 2 bases and J gave up 3 bases; unmatched junction bases: 2. CDR1 is KGHSH, CDR2 LQKENI, per germline. The CDR3 runs 15 residues. Profiling relied on immunoSEQ multiplex PCR, and the TCRdb table lists in-frame clones only, not all of them. Among 80,000 to 100,000 clones listed, roughly 88% were seen once. As for this clone: Other DNA sequences in this sample translate to the same CDR3.

The chain has TRBV18 and TRBJ2-3, with TRBD2 matching 10 bases. The receptor was isolated from an adult with an advanced solid tumor such as melanoma, head and neck, liver or kidney cancer. This specimen consisted of CD4+ or CD8+ T cells sorted from blood, obtained in a trial of the OX40 agonist ivuxolimab. For the CDR3, the DNA is TGTGCCAGCTCACCAAGGACTAGCGGTACAGATACGCAGTATTTT. This encodes CASSPRTSGTDTQYF.